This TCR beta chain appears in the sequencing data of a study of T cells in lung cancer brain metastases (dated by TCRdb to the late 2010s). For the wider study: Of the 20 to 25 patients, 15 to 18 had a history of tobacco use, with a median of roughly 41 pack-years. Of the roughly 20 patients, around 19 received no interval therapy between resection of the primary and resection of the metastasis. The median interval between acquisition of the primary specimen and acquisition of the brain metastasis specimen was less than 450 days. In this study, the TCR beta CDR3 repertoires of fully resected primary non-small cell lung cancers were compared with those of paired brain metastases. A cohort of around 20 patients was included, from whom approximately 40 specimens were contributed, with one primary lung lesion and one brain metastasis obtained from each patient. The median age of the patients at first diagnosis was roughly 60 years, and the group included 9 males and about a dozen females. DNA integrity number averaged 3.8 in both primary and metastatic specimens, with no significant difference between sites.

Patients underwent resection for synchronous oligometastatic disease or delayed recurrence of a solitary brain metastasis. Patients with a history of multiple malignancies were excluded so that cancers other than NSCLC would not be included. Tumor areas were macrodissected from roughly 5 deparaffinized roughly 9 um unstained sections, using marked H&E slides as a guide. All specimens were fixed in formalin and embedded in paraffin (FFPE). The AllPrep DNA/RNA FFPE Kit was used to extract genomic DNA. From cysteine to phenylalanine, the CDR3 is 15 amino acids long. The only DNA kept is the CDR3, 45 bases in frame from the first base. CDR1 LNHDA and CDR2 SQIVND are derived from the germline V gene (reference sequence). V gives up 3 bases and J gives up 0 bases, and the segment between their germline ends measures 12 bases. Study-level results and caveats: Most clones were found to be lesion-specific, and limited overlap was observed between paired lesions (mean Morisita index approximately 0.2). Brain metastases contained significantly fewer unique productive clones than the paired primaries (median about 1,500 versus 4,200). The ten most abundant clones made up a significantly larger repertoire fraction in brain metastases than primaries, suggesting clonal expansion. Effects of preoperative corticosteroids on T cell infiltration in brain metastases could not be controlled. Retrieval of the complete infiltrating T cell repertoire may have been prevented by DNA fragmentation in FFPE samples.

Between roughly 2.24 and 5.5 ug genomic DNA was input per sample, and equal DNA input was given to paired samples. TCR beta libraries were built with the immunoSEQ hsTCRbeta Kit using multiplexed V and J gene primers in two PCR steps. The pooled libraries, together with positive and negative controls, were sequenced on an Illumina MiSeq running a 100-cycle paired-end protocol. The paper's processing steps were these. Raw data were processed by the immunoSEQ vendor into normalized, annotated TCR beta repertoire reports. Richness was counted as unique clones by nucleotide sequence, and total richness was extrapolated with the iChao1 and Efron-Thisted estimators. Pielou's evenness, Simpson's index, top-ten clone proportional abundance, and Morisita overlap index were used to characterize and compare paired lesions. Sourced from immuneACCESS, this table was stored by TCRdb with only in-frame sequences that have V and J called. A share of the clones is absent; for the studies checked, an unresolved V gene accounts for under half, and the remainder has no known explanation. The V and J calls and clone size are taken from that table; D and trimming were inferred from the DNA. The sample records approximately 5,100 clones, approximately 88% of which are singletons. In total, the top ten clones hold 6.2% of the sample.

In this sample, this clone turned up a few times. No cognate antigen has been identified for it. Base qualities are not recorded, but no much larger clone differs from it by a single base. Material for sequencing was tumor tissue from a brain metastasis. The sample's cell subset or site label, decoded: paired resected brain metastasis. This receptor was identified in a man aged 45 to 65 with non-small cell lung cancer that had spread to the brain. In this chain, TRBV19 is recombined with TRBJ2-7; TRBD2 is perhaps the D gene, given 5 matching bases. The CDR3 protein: CASSIRAASSYEQYF. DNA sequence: TGTGCCAGTAGTATCCGAGCGGCGAGCTCCTACGAGCAGTACTTC.